Shown below are 20 T cell receptor beta chains from a single sample sequenced in a study of CD8 T cells in ankylosing spondylitis. TCRdb recomputed calls from the 5' RACE reads with MiXCR, one row per CDR3 protein. The table includes 180,000 or so distinct CDR3 sequences, more than 9% detected once. Source material: blood, either unsorted or a sorted T cell fraction (not recorded which). The receptors were sampled from a male donor with ankylosing spondylitis or in good health (not recorded which).

This clonotype was seen many times. The genes are TRBV7-9 and TRBJ2-1; D is unresolved. Germline V gene lookup returns CDR1 SEHNR and CDR2 FQNEAQ (reference sequence). The CDR3 loop spans 11 amino acids. V lost 9 bases and J 3 bases, leaving 6 bases between the germline ends. The CDR3 here is CASNNYNEQFF. CDR3 nucleotide sequence: TGTGCCAGTAACAACTACAATGAGCAGTTCTTC.

This clonotype came up many times. The DNA for the CDR3 is TGCAGTGCTAGACGGCCAGGTTACACAGATACGCAGTATTTT. It codes for CSARRPGYTDTQYF. The J gene is TRBJ2-3, the V gene TRBV20-1; D is ambiguous. This CDR3 has 14 residues. Germline assignment: CDR1 DFQATT and CDR2 SNEGSKA (reference sequence). Trimming removed 2 bases from V and 2 bases from J, with 11 bases in between.

This clonotype was observed a handful of times. The chain links TRBV4-2 to TRBJ2-3; D unresolved. The CDR3 is 14 residues long. The V end lost 6 bases, the J end lost 0 bases, and 10 bases lay between the germline ends. CDR1 LGHNA and CDR2 YNFKEQ come from the germline V gene. CDR3 amino acids: CASSHTESTDTQYF. The CDR3 DNA reads TGTGCCAGCAGTCATACAGAGAGCACAGATACGCAGTATTTT.

This clonotype was counted ten times or more. V is TRBV20-1 and J is TRBJ2-3, with D perhaps being TRBD1 or TRBD2 (5 bases each). This CDR3 contains 16 residues. Trimming removed 5 bases at V and 1 base at J, with 19 bases between. The germline CDR1 and CDR2 sequences are DFQATT and SNEGSKA (reference sequence). CDR3 protein: CSAVGSGSGRTDTQYF. The CDR3 nucleotides are TGCAGTGCTGTCGGGTCGGGATCGGGGCGCACAGATACGCAGTATTTT.

This clonotype came up many times. The chain couples TRBV2 to TRBJ1-1; TRBD1 agrees at 8 bases. Germline lookup yields CDR1 SNHLY and CDR2 FYNNEI. This CDR3 contains 14 residues. J was trimmed by 5 bases and V by 4 bases; bases with no gene match: 6. Here the CDR3 DNA reads TGTGCCAGCAGTGTGGTCAGGGGGCAGACTGAAGCTTTCTTT. Translating it yields CASSVVRGQTEAFF.

This sequence joins TRBV6-1 and TRBJ2-7; 8 bases fit TRBD1. The CDR3 has 16 residues. The J segment lost 3 bases and the V segment lost 4 bases, leaving 11 bases of the junction unmatched. Germline V gene data show CDR1 as MNHNS and CDR2 as SASEGT. The CDR3 region is CASSGRRTGLSYEQYF. CDR3 bases: TGTGCCAGCAGTGGGCGCAGGACAGGGTTAAGCTACGAGCAGTACTTC.

This clonotype was counted at least ten times. The chain recombines TRBV7-2 with TRBJ2-5, with 10 bases identical to TRBD2. Looked up from germline, CDR1 is SGHTA and CDR2 is FQGNSA. The CDR3 length is 15 residues. The J segment lost 2 bases and the V segment lost 5 bases, leaving 5 bases of the junction unmatched. As DNA, the CDR3 is TGTGCCAGCAGCACCCAACTAGCGGGACAAGAGACCCAGTACTTC. Protein product: CASSTQLAGQETQYF. Full variable domain (remainder filled in from reference TRBV7-2 and TRBJ2-5): GAGVSQSPSNKVTEKGKDVELRCDPISGHTALYWYRQSLGQGLEFLIYFQGNSAPDKSGLPSDRFSAERTGGSVSTLTIQRTQQEDSAVYLCASSTQLAGQETQYFGPGTRLLVL.

The chain combines TRBV5-1 with TRBJ2-6, with 8 bases that match TRBD1. The V gene's germline CDR1 is SGHRS and CDR2 YFSETQ. Trimming removed 5 bases from V and 3 bases from J; junction bases left unmatched: 10. The CDR3 extends over 17 amino acids. The CDR3 here is CASRVDRAHSGANVLTF. Written as DNA, the CDR3 is TGCGCCAGCAGGGTGGACAGGGCTCATAGTGGGGCCAACGTCCTGACTTTC.

The sample holds many counts of this clonotype. The genes are TRBV10-3 and TRBJ1-1; 10 nucleotides agree with TRBD1. Germline-derived CDR1 and CDR2 are ENHRY and SYGVKD. V shed 7 bases, J shed 4 bases, and the junction held 6 bases outside the gene matches. This CDR3 is 14 amino acids long. CDR3 nucleotide sequence: TGTGCCATCAATCCGGGACAGGGGTCCACTGAAGCTTTCTTT. Translation gives CAINPGQGSTEAFF.

This clonotype was seen repeatedly, ten times or more. The chain has TRBV10-3 and TRBJ1-1, with D tentatively TRBD1 (5 bases). Germline lookup yields CDR1 ENHRY and CDR2 SYGVKD. Between the trimmed V and J ends, which lost 5 bases and 0 bases, there was a span of 7 bases. The CDR3 runs 13 residues. The DNA of the CDR3 is TGTGCCATCAGTTGGGGGGTGAACACTGAAGCTTTCTTT. It specifies CAISWGVNTEAFF.

This clonotype was seen a single time. The rearrangement uses TRBV6-6 and TRBJ1-2; 7 bases line up with TRBD1. This CDR3 spans 13 amino acids. Germline trimming cut 2 bases from V and 7 bases from J; bases unmatched to any gene: 4. Per germline, CDR1 MNHNY and CDR2 SVGAGI (reference sequence). For the CDR3, the DNA is TGTGCCAGCAGTTACAGAGACAGGGCTGGCTACACCTTC. Its protein product is CASSYRDRAGYTF.

This clonotype was found many times. The chain combines TRBV6-2 or TRBV6-3 with TRBJ2-2, with 11 nucleotides matching TRBD2. This CDR3 is built from 17 residues. V was clipped by 2 bases and J by 6 bases; unmatched bases: 8. Germline assignment: CDR1 MNHEY and CDR2 SVGEGT. The CDR3 sequence is CASSYLWGLAESGELFF. CDR3 in DNA: TGTGCCAGCAGTTACCTGTGGGGACTAGCGGAATCCGGGGAGCTGTTTTTT.

V usage is TRBV6-2 or TRBV6-3 and J usage is TRBJ2-1; a weak D match, TRBD2 (6 bases). The CDR3 spans 15 residues. V lost 2 bases and J 15 bases, leaving 23 bases between the germline ends. The germline V gene has CDR1 MNHEY and CDR2 SVGEGT. CDR3 sequence reads: CASSYAPPGPRRGFF. CDR3 DNA: TGTGCCAGCAGTTACGCTCCTCCGGGACCAAGGAGGGGGTTCTTC.

The chain is built from TRBV5-1 and TRBJ2-7, with TRBD2 matching over 11 bases. V shed 3 bases and J 2 bases; nucleotides not matched to a gene: 4. Germline V CDR1 and CDR2: SGHRS, YFSETQ. The CDR3 runs 15 residues. DNA of the CDR3: TGCGCCAGCAGCTCGGGACTAGCGGAAACCTACGAGCAGTACTTC. This gives the protein CASSSGLAETYEQYF. Full variable domain (missing parts from reference TRBV5-1 and TRBJ2-7): KAGVTQTPRYLIKTRGQQVTLSCSPISGHRSVSWYQQTPGQGLQFLFEYFSETQRNKGNFPGRFSGRQFSNSRSEMNVSTLELGDSALYLCASSSGLAETYEQYFGPGTRLTVT.

This clonotype occurred many times. This chain uses TRBV28 with TRBJ2-7; D unclear. Germline lookup yields CDR1 MDHEN and CDR2 SYDVKM. The CDR3 covers 12 residues. Trimming removed 5 bases from V and 12 bases from J, with 17 bases in between. CDR3 DNA sequence: TGTGCCAGCAGTCTATCGGCGCCAGGAATGTACTTC. It codes for CASSLSAPGMYF.

Many counts were recorded for this clonotype. CDR3 in DNA: TGTGCCAGCACCGGGAGGGGGGAGGACAGCTATGGCTACACCTTC. Translated, it gives CASTGRGEDSYGYTF. The V and J genes are TRBV21-1 and TRBJ1-2. TRBV21-1 is annotated as a pseudogene. There are 15 residues in the CDR3.

This clonotype was seen many times. The gene calls are TRBV29-1 and TRBJ2-1, with TRBD2 identical over 9 bases. The J segment lost 9 bases and the V segment lost 2 bases, leaving 5 bases of the junction unmatched. The CDR3 is 13 residues long. The germline V gene encodes CDR1 SQVTM and CDR2 ANQGSEA. CDR3 sequence reads: CSVEQLAGGEQFF. CDR3 nucleotides: TGCAGCGTTGAACAACTAGCGGGCGGTGAGCAGTTCTTC.

This clonotype was counted ten times or more. The chain links TRBV2 to TRBJ2-1, with 9 bases fitting TRBD2. This CDR3 is built from 14 residues. Germline values: CDR1 SNHLY, CDR2 FYNNEI. Trimming cost V 6 bases and J 2 bases; bases outside gene matches: 2. As DNA, the CDR3 is TGTGCCAGCAGGGGACTAGCTGCCTACAATGAGCAGTTCTTC. Encoded protein: CASRGLAAYNEQFF.

This clonotype occurred a few times. This chain links TRBV27 with TRBJ1-2; unclear D gene. The CDR3 consists of 12 residues. Germline V gives CDR1 MNHEY, CDR2 SMNVEV (reference sequence). Between the trimmed V and J ends, which lost 1 base and 8 bases, there was a span of 8 bases. The CDR3 spells CASSLYGSGYTF. CDR3 nucleotides: TGTGCCAGCAGTTTATACGGGTCCGGCTACACCTTC.

This clonotype was observed many times. The chain employs TRBV4-3 and TRBJ1-1; the D is unclear. The V end was cut by 0 bases, the J end by 10 bases, with 12 bases between. This CDR3 has 13 residues. CDR1 is LGHNA and CDR2 is YSLEER in the germline V gene. The CDR3 region has the DNA TGCGCCAGCAGCCAAGAACTTGCCGGAGGAGCTTTCTTT. As protein: CASSQELAGGAFF.